The sequence of this TCR beta chain was determined in a study of blood T cell repertoires in COVID-19. In the study overall: T cells, B-cell-depleted T cells, or PBMCs provided the cDNA or gDNA that served as material.

Those enrolled, adults aged roughly 18 to 95 years, came from roughly 23 US areas. Under the authors' procedure: Amplification of reference gene primers provided the estimated nucleated cell counts. Using immunoSEQ multiplex PCR, the repertoire was profiled, and TCRdb retains in-frame clones only, with some absent. V and J calls and clone size are given by that table; D and trimming were obtained from the DNA. The sample holds some 300,000 clones, roughly 91% seen once. The material sequenced was PBMCs or T cells enriched from blood (not recorded which). This TCR was sampled from a woman in her sixties in a cohort exposed to, infected with or recovered from COVID-19 (not recorded which).

CDR3 region: CASSADGTYEQYF. The CDR3, as DNA: TGTGCCAGCAGCGCGGACGGGACCTACGAGCAGTACTTC. The J gene is TRBJ2-7, the V gene TRBV5-4; maybe TRBD2 (5 bases). This CDR3 spans 13 amino acids. Germline CDR1 reads SGHNT; CDR2 reads YYREEE (reference sequence). V lost 4 bases, J lost 2 bases, and 10 bases lay in between.